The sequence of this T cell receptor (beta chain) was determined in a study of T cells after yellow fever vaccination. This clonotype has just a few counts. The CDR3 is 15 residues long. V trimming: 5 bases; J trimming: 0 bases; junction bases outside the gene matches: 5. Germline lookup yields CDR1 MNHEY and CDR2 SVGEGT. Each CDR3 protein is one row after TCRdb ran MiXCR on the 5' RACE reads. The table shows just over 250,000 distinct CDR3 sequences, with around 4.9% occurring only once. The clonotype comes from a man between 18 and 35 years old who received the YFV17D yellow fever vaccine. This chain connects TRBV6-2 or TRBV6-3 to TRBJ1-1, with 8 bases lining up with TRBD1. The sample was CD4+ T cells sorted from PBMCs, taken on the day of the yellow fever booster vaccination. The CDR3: CASSDPGQVNTEAFF. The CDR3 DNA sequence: TGTGCCAGCAGTGATCCGGGACAGGTGAACACTGAAGCTTTCTTT.